The 26 T cell receptor beta chains below all came from one sample that was sequenced in a study of T cells in Graves' hyperthyroidism and ophthalmopathy. TCR beta CDR3 sequences were amplified from RNA transcripts. Initially, a first-round RT-PCR of the TCR CDR3 employed the HTBI primer set. Each CDR3 protein gets one entry after TCRdb re-called the multiplex PCR reads with MiXCR. Counted here are around 620,000 distinct CDR3 sequences, 15% to 20% occurring once; the ten biggest clones make up about 3.8%. The sequenced sample consisted of blood. The receptor source for this set is a woman aged 25 to 45 with Graves' hyperthyroidism.

This chain connects TRBV19 to TRBJ2-5; 9 bases agree with TRBD1. This CDR3 has 15 amino acids. Germline trimming cut 4 bases from V and 5 bases from J; bases unmatched to any gene: 8. Germline CDR1 reads LNHDA; CDR2 reads SQIVND (reference sequence). In nucleotides, the CDR3 is TGTGCCAGTAGTACCACCGGGACAGGGAGCGAGACCCAGTACTTC. It is translated as CASSTTGTGSETQYF.

The J gene is TRBJ2-1, the V gene TRBV12-3 or TRBV12-4, with TRBD2 as a possible D gene (6 bases). The CDR3 is 13 amino acids. V shed 6 bases and J shed 10 bases, with 16 bases lying between them. CDR3 nucleotide sequence: TGTGCCAGCAGACCCCGGGAGCTGTGGGAGCAGTTCTTC. This codes for CASRPRELWEQFF.

As for this clonotype: Because it lacks the conserved phenylalanine or tryptophan at the end, this CDR3 is likely a read error. This rearrangement joins TRBV18 to TRBJ1-5; 7 bases fit TRBD1. Germline CDR1 and CDR2: KGHSH and LQKENI. The CDR3 consists of 16 residues. The ends lost 4 bases at V and 4 bases at J; junction bases unmatched: 10. The CDR3 loop reads CASSQSQGRANQPQHL. The CDR3 bases are TGTGCCAGCTCACAATCACAGGGGAGGGCAAATCAGCCCCAGCATCTT.

This clonotype was recorded a few times. The chain is built from TRBV6-5 and TRBJ2-1, with D perhaps TRBD2 (5 bases). Deletions cut 0 bases from V and 2 bases from J, with 20 bases between. CDR3 length: 19 amino acids. Germline-derived CDR1 and CDR2 are MNHEY and SVGAGI. The CDR3 DNA follows: TGTGCCAGCAGTTACTCGATACCCGAGGGCGGTCTGACCTACAATGAGCAGTTCTTC. Translating gives CASSYSIPEGGLTYNEQFF.

The chain joins TRBV18 to TRBJ1-2, with D hard to call. This CDR3 spans 14 amino acids. Trimming took 2 bases from V and 2 from J, leaving 9 bases between them. In germline, CDR1 is KGHSH, CDR2 LQKENI. The CDR3 region is CASSPVDLNYGYTF. The DNA of the CDR3 is TGTGCCAGCTCACCAGTGGATTTAAACTATGGCTACACCTTC.

Comment on this clonotype: One junction end disagrees with the germline gene, perhaps due to a read error. The genes are TRBV2 and TRBJ1-2; D unclear. The germline V gene encodes CDR1 SNHLY and CDR2 FYNNEI. The CDR3 is 15 amino acids. CDR3 protein: CASSESPGRFYGHTF. In DNA form, the CDR3 reads TGTGCCAGCAGTGAATCCCCGGGGAGGTTCTATGGCCACACCTTC.

V and J are TRBV20-1 and TRBJ1-2, with TRBD1 as a possible D gene (5 bases). CDR3 length: 17 residues. The V end lost 0 bases, the J end lost 4 bases, and 21 bases lay between the germline ends. Germline assignment: CDR1 DFQATT and CDR2 SNEGSKA (reference sequence). Written as DNA, the CDR3 is TGCAGTGCTAGAGATGAAGGGGAACCGCACACCGGCTATGGCTACACCTTC. Encoded protein: CSARDEGEPHTGYGYTF.

The rearrangement uses TRBV9 and TRBJ1-1, with a tentative D call TRBD1 (5 bases). Trimming shortened V by 3 bases and J by 0 bases, and 15 bases separated the two germline ends. Germline CDR1 SGDLS, CDR2 YYNGEE. The CDR3 covers 16 residues. CDR3 DNA sequence: TGTGCCAGCAGCGAGGAGGGAGACAGCATGAACACTGAAGCTTTCTTT. As protein: CASSEEGDSMNTEAFF.

This clonotype was observed many times. V usage is TRBV28 and J usage is TRBJ1-2; no clear D. V lost 2 bases and J 7 bases, leaving 8 bases between the germline ends. The CDR3 loop spans 12 amino acids. CDR1 is MDHEN, CDR2 SYDVKM, per germline. The CDR3 DNA sequence: TGTGCCAGCAGTTTACGTATGGCTGGCTACACCTTC. Protein: CASSLRMAGYTF.

The sample holds many counts of this clonotype. V gene TRBV6-1 combines with J gene TRBJ2-5; no definite D call. Germline V gene data show CDR1 as MNHNS and CDR2 as SASEGT. CDR3 length: 14 residues. The germline V and J ends were trimmed by 6 bases and 1 base, with 12 bases remaining between them. The CDR3 region is CASSRGYFQETQYF. CDR3 nucleotide sequence: TGTGCCAGCAGCCGAGGATACTTCCAAGAGACCCAGTACTTC.

This sequence joins TRBV30 and TRBJ2-3, with 11 positions matching TRBD2. The V gene's germline CDR1 is GTSNPN and CDR2 SVGIG (reference sequence). CDR3 size: 17 residues. V dropped 0 bases and J dropped 4; count of bases not matched to a gene: 9. CDR3 region: CAWSVEGGTSGSDTQYF. As DNA, the CDR3 is TGTGCCTGGAGTGTAGAGGGGGGGACTAGCGGTTCAGATACGCAGTATTTT.

Many counts were recorded for this clonotype. The chain employs TRBV3-1 and TRBJ2-5; 7 bases line up with TRBD2. V dropped 4 bases and J dropped 5; count of bases not matched to a gene: 16. The CDR3 contains 17 residues. Germline V CDR1 and CDR2: LGHDT, YNNKEL (reference sequence). CDR3 loop: CASSRDRDYTYTETQYF. The CDR3, as DNA: TGTGCCAGCAGCCGCGACCGGGACTACACGTATACGGAGACCCAGTACTTC.

This clonotype was observed at least ten times. This rearrangement joins TRBV2 to TRBJ2-1; D remains ambiguous. V gave up 0 bases and J gave up 1 base, with 13 bases separating them. The CDR3 is 17 amino acids. The germline CDR1 and CDR2 sequences are SNHLY and FYNNEI. CDR3 in amino acids: CASSEARLRRSYNEQFF. The DNA of the CDR3 is TGTGCCAGCAGTGAAGCCAGACTGAGGAGATCCTACAATGAGCAGTTCTTC.

The table lists this clonotype with a count of one. It may be a read error: a sequence one base away is much more abundant. This rearrangement joins TRBV7-3 to TRBJ2-1; TRBD2 matches at 9 bases. V lost 0 bases to trimming and J lost 9 bases; unmatched junction nucleotides: 24. The CDR3 consists of 21 residues. CDR1 is SGHTA and CDR2 is FQGTGA in the germline V gene. The CDR3 region is CASSLTPVGPRLAVRGVEQFF. In nucleotides, the CDR3 is TGTGCCAGCAGCTTAACCCCAGTCGGCCCCAGACTAGCGGTAAGGGGGGTTGAGCAGTTCTTC.

The rearrangement links TRBV7-9 to TRBJ2-3; 7 bases line up with TRBD2. V shed 6 bases and J 1 base; nucleotides not matched to a gene: 10. The CDR3 loop spans 16 amino acids. The germline V gene encodes CDR1 SEHNR and CDR2 FQNEAQ (reference sequence). Here the CDR3 DNA reads TGTGCCAGCAGTTCCCAGACTAGCCTGGGCACAGATACGCAGTATTTT. Translating gives CASSSQTSLGTDTQYF.

CDR3 nucleotide sequence: TGCGCCAGCAGCCAAGGACAGCGGGGGCCCTACGAGCAGTACTTC. Translated: CASSQGQRGPYEQYF. The chain recombines TRBV4-1 with TRBJ2-7; the match to TRBD2 covers 8 bases. The CDR3 sequence is 15 residues long. With 1 base clipped from V and 2 bases from J, the junction kept 4 bases outside the gene matches. CDR1 is MGHRA and CDR2 is YSYEKL in the germline V gene.

This clonotype was observed a handful of times. This may come from a read error, since a much larger clone is one base off. This chain uses TRBV7-8 with TRBJ2-1; D may match TRBD1 or TRBD2 (5 bases each). The germline V gene has CDR1 SGHVS and CDR2 FQNEAQ. The CDR3 sequence is 17 residues long. The CDR3 sequence is CDSSFFPSGLNYNEQFF. DNA for the CDR3: TGTGACAGCAGCTTCTTTCCCTCGGGGCTAAATTACAATGAGCAGTTCTTC.

This clonotype was recorded many times. The chain uses TRBV2 and TRBJ1-1; D is unresolved. The CDR3 is made up of 13 amino acids. CDR1 and CDR2 from the germline V gene are SNHLY and FYNNEI. V was shortened by 6 bases and J by 3 bases, with 11 bases between the two germline ends. CDR3 nucleotides: TGTGCCAGCAGCAGTGACACACACACTGAAGCTTTCTTT. It codes for CASSSDTHTEAFF.

This clonotype was detected ten times or more. The V gene is TRBV10-3, the J gene TRBJ1-1; D not certain. The germline V gene encodes CDR1 ENHRY and CDR2 SYGVKD. CDR3 length: 15 residues. Trimming took 5 bases from V and 7 from J, leaving 20 bases between them. CDR3 sequence (DNA): TGTGCCATCAGTCTTACTCAAGGAGGGCGCGGTGAAGCTTTCTTT. Its translation: CAISLTQGGRGEAFF.

CDR3 sequence (DNA): TGCAGCGTTATGGAGGGGGCCTATGGCTACACCTTC. It encodes CSVMEGAYGYTF. This chain connects TRBV29-1 to TRBJ1-2, with 7 bases matching TRBD1. Germline assignment: CDR1 SQVTM and CDR2 ANQGSEA. The CDR3 consists of 12 residues. With V trimmed by 5 bases and J by 4 bases, 4 bases remained unmatched.

This clonotype was counted at least ten times. The chain is built from TRBV7-2 and TRBJ2-1; D not resolved. The germline V gene has CDR1 SGHTA and CDR2 FQGNSA. The CDR3 runs 15 residues. The V gene lost 1 base and the J gene lost 3 bases, with 10 bases spanning the gap. The CDR3 sequence is CASSLGRVNYNEQFF. The DNA for the CDR3 is TGTGCCAGCAGCTTAGGTAGAGTAAACTACAATGAGCAGTTCTTC. Drawing the rest from reference TRBV7-2 and TRBJ2-1, the complete variable domain is GAGVSQSPSNKVTEKGKDVELRCDPISGHTALYWYRQSLGQGLEFLIYFQGNSAPDKSGLPSDRFSAERTGGSVSTLTIQRTQQEDSAVYLCASSLGRVNYNEQFFGPGTRLTVL.

The chain combines TRBV5-1 with TRBJ1-1, with D possibly TRBD1 on 5 matching bases. The CDR3 is made up of 14 amino acids. CDR1 SGHRS and CDR2 YFSETQ come from the germline V gene. Trimming took off 1 base at V and 1 base at J, with 8 bases between the two ends. The CDR3 region is CASSLYDRNTEAFF. The CDR3 DNA reads TGCGCCAGCAGCTTGTACGACAGGAACACTGAAGCTTTCTTT. The full variable domain, rest sourced from reference TRBV5-1 and TRBJ1-1, is KAGVTQTPRYLIKTRGQQVTLSCSPISGHRSVSWYQQTPGQGLQFLFEYFSETQRNKGNFPGRFSGRQFSNSRSEMNVSTLELGDSALYLCASSLYDRNTEAFFGQGTRLTVV.

This clonotype showed up many times. V usage is TRBV27 and J usage is TRBJ2-7, with D perhaps being TRBD1 or TRBD2 (5 bases each). Germline values: CDR1 MNHEY, CDR2 SMNVEV (reference sequence). This CDR3 region has 15 residues. V dropped 5 bases and J dropped 6 bases, with 20 bases sitting between them. CDR3 in DNA: TGTGCCAGCAGTGGACCCGGGACCCGGAGACGCGAGCAGTACTTC. Amino acids: CASSGPGTRRREQYF.

This clonotype was seen at least ten times. The chain joins TRBV10-3 to TRBJ2-3; unclear D gene. This CDR3 region has 14 residues. Germline lookup yields CDR1 ENHRY and CDR2 SYGVKD. The V end lost 2 bases, the J end lost 7 bases, and 13 bases lay between the germline ends. This chain's CDR3 is CAISETNSLNTQYF. For the CDR3, the DNA is TGTGCCATCAGTGAGACAAACTCCCTCAATACGCAGTATTTT.

This clonotype was counted between two and nine times. V usage is TRBV15 and J usage is TRBJ2-1, with 7 bases fitting TRBD2. This CDR3 has 14 amino acids. V lost 5 bases and J lost 3; bases outside the gene matches: 4. Germline V gene sequence: CDR1 LNHNV, CDR2 YYDKDF (reference sequence). This CDR3 is CATSSASGYNEQFF. Here the CDR3 DNA reads TGTGCCACCAGCTCCGCTAGCGGCTACAATGAGCAGTTCTTC.

There are many counts of this clonotype. This rearrangement joins TRBV6-2 or TRBV6-3 to TRBJ2-1, with 7 bases lining up with TRBD2. CDR3 length: 14 amino acids. The J segment lost 0 bases and the V segment lost 4 bases, leaving 0 bases of the junction unmatched. Germline lookup yields CDR1 MNHEY and CDR2 SVGEGT. CDR3 bases: TGTGCCAGCAGTTCTAGCGGCTCCTACAATGAGCAGTTCTTC. This gives the protein CASSSSGSYNEQFF.